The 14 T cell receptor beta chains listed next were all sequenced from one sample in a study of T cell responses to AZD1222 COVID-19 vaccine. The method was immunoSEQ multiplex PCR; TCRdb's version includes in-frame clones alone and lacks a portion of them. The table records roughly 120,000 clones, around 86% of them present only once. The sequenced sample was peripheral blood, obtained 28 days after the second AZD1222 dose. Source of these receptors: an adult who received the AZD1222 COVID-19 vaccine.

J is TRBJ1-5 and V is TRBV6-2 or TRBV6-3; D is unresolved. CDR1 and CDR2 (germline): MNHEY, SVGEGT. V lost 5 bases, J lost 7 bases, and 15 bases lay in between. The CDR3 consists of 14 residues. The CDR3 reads CASSGSLTGQPQHF. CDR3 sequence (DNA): TGTGCCAGCAGTGGATCGTTAACGGGGCAGCCCCAGCATTTT.

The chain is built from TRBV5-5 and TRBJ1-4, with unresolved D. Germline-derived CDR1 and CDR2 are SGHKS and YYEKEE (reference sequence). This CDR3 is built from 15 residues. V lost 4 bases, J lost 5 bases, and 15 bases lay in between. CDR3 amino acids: CASSLYLGPNEKLFF. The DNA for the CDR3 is TGTGCCAGCAGCCTTTACCTCGGGCCAAATGAAAAACTGTTTTTT.

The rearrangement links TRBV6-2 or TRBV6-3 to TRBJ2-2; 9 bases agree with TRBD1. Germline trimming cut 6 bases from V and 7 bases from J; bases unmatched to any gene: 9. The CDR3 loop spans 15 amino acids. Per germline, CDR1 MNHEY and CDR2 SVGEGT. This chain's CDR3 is CASSRTGEGGGELFF. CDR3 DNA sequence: TGTGCCAGCAGCCGGACAGGGGAGGGAGGCGGGGAGCTGTTTTTT.

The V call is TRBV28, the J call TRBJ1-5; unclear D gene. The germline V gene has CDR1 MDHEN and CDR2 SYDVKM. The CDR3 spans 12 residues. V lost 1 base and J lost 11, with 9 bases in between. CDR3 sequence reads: CASSLSTPAQHF. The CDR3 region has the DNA TGTGCCAGCAGTTTATCGACCCCGGCCCAGCATTTT.

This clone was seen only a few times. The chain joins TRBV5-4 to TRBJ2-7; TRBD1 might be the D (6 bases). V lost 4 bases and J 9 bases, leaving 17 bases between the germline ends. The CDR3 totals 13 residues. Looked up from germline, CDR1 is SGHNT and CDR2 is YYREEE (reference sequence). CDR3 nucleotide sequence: TGTGCCAGCAGCGCACGGGACACCCGGCGGCAGTACTTC. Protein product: CASSARDTRRQYF.

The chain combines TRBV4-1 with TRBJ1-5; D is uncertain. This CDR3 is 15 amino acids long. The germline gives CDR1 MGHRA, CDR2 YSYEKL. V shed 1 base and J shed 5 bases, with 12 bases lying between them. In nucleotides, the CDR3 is TGCGCCAGCAGCCAAGTCGGGAAGAAGGATCAGCCCCAGCATTTT. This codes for CASSQVGKKDQPQHF.

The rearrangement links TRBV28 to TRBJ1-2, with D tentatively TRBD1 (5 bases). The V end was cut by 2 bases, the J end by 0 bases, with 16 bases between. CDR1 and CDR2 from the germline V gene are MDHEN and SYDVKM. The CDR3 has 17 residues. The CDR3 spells CASSLRWIATANYGYTF. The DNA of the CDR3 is TGTGCCAGCAGTTTAAGATGGATCGCGACAGCTAACTATGGCTACACCTTC.

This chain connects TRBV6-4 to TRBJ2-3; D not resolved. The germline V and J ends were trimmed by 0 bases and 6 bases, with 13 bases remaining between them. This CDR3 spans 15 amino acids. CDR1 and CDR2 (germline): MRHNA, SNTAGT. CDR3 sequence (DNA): TGTGCCAGCAGTGACTCACAAGGCGGTAGCGATACGCAGTATTTT. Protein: CASSDSQGGSDTQYF.

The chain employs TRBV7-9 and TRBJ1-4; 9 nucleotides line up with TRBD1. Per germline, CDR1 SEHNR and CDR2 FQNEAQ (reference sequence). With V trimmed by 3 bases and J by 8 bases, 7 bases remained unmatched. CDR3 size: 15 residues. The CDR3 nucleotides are TGTGCCAGCAGCTTGTACGGGACAGGGAAAGAAAAACTGTTTTTT. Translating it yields CASSLYGTGKEKLFF.

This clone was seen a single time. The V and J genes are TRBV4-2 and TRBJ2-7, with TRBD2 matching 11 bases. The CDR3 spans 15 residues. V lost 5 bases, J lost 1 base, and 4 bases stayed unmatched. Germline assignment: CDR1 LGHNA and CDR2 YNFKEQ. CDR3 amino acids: CASSATSGVSYEQYF. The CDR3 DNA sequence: TGTGCCAGCAGCGCGACTAGCGGGGTATCCTACGAGCAGTACTTC.

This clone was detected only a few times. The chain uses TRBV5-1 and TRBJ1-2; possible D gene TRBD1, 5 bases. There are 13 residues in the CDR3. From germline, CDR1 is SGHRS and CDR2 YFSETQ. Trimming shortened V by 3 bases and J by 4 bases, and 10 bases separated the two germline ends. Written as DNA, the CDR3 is TGCGCCAGCAGCTCGACAGAACTCTATGGCTACACCTTC. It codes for CASSSTELYGYTF. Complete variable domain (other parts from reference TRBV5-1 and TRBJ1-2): KAGVTQTPRYLIKTRGQQVTLSCSPISGHRSVSWYQQTPGQGLQFLFEYFSETQRNKGNFPGRFSGRQFSNSRSEMNVSTLELGDSALYLCASSSTELYGYTFGSGTRLTVV.

The CDR3 DNA sequence: TGTGCCAGCAGCTTATCAGGGGGCGGTGGCTATGGCTACACCTTC. Protein product: CASSLSGGGGYGYTF. V gene TRBV11-1 combines with J gene TRBJ1-2; 8 bases fit TRBD1. CDR3 length: 15 amino acids. Germline lookup yields CDR1 SGHAT and CDR2 FQDESV (reference sequence). V lost 2 bases, J lost 4 bases, and 6 bases stayed unmatched.

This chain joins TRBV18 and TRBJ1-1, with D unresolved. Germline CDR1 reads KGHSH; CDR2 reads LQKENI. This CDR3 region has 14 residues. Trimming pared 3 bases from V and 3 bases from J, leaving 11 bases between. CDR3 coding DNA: TGTGCCAGCTCACCCGAAAGACGGTACACTGAAGCTTTCTTT. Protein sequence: CASSPERRYTEAFF.

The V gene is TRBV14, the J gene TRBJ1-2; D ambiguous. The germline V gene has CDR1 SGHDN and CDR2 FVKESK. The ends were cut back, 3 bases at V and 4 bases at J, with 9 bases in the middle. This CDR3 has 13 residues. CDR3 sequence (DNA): TGTGCCAGCAGCCAGGCTAGGAGCTATGGCTACACCTTC. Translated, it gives CASSQARSYGYTF.